A selection of T cell receptor beta chains follows, all from one sample in a study of T-cell memory formation after mild COVID-19. TCRdb re-called the 5' RACE reads through MiXCR, storing one row per CDR3 protein. The sample has around 310,000 distinct CDR3 sequences, 14% seen once. Sequenced sample: PBMCs or a T cell subset sorted from them (not recorded which). Every receptor here comes from a man between 18 and 29 years old who had mild COVID-19 (a few samples of this study predate the infection). Cell type and time point are not known. Each CDR3 is given with its conserved first and last residue. Fields, in order: clone size, CDR3 length, V gene, J gene, D gene, CDR3 DNA, CDR3 protein. D genes are given only for firm matches. Clone sizes are given selectively: once, few, many, or a class where the clone is expanded.

clone_size: many
cdr3_length: 15
v_call: TRBV19
j_call: TRBJ2-1
d_call: TRBD2
cdr3_nt: TGTGCCAGTAGACGACTAGCGGATTCCTACAATGAGCAGTTCTTC
cdr3_aa: CASRRLADSYNEQFF

clone_size: NA
cdr3_length: 12
v_call: TRBV11-3
j_call: TRBJ2-1
d_call: NA
cdr3_nt: TGTGCCAGCAGCTTAGATTCCCGGGAGCAGTTCTTC
cdr3_aa: CASSLDSREQFF

clone_size: few
cdr3_length: 16
v_call: TRBV5-1
j_call: TRBJ2-5
d_call: TRBD2
cdr3_nt: TGCGCCAGCATCCCTCTACCGGGACTAGGGGGAGAGACCCAGTACTTC
cdr3_aa: CASIPLPGLGGETQYF

clone_size: NA
cdr3_length: 15
v_call: TRBV27
j_call: TRBJ2-5
d_call: NA
cdr3_nt: TGTGCCAGCAGTTTATCCCTGAACTTCCAAGAGACCCAGTACTTC
cdr3_aa: CASSLSLNFQETQYF

clone_size: NA
cdr3_length: 14
v_call: TRBV7-9
j_call: TRBJ1-1
d_call: NA
cdr3_nt: TGTGCCAGCAGCGCGCAAGGGACTCCGCGGGAGGCTTTCTTT
cdr3_aa: CASSAQGTPREAFF

clone_size: few
cdr3_length: 13
v_call: TRBV5-6
j_call: TRBJ2-3
d_call: NA
cdr3_nt: TGTGCCAGCAGCCAACTGACCTGGGATACGCAGTATTTT
cdr3_aa: CASSQLTWDTQYF

clone_size: many
cdr3_length: 15
v_call: TRBV27
j_call: TRBJ2-7
d_call: NA
cdr3_nt: TGTGCCAGCAGTTCGTCCGGGACGGGAGACTACGAGCAGTACTTC
cdr3_aa: CASSSSGTGDYEQYF

clone_size: NA
cdr3_length: 13
v_call: TRBV28
j_call: TRBJ2-2
d_call: NA
cdr3_nt: TGTGCCAGCCACAGGGAAGACACCGGGGAGCTGTTTTTT
cdr3_aa: CASHREDTGELFF

clone_size: many
cdr3_length: 13
v_call: TRBV18
j_call: TRBJ1-1
d_call: NA
cdr3_nt: TGTGCCAGCTCACCAGGAGAAAACACTGAAGCTTTCTTT
cdr3_aa: CASSPGENTEAFF

clone_size: many
cdr3_length: 14
v_call: TRBV7-3
j_call: TRBJ2-6
d_call: NA
cdr3_nt: TGTGCCAGCAGCTTAAACTCTGGGGCCAACGTCCTGACTTTC
cdr3_aa: CASSLNSGANVLTF

clone_size: NA
cdr3_length: 14
v_call: TRBV5-1
j_call: TRBJ1-3
d_call: TRBD1
cdr3_nt: TGCGCCAGCAGCGACGCGGGACAGTCAAACACCATATATTTT
cdr3_aa: CASSDAGQSNTIYF

clone_size: few
cdr3_length: 14
v_call: TRBV18
j_call: TRBJ2-1
d_call: NA
cdr3_nt: TGTGCCAGCTCACCACCAAGCTCCTACAATGAGCAGTTCTTC
cdr3_aa: CASSPPSSYNEQFF

clone_size: medium-sized
cdr3_length: 14
v_call: TRBV7-3
j_call: TRBJ2-5
d_call: TRBD2
cdr3_nt: TGTGCCAGCAGCCCGGGGGGGCCCTTGGAGACCCAGTACTTC
cdr3_aa: CASSPGGPLETQYF

clone_size: NA
cdr3_length: 13
v_call: TRBV12-3/TRBV12-4
j_call: TRBJ2-1
d_call: NA
cdr3_nt: TGTGCCAGCAGACAAGGCCCATTCAATGAGCAGTTCTTC
cdr3_aa: CASRQGPFNEQFF

clone_size: NA
cdr3_length: 15
v_call: TRBV6-5
j_call: TRBJ2-6
d_call: NA
cdr3_nt: TGTGCCAGCAAGGGCGCGGAGGCTGGGGCCAACGTCCTGACTTTC
cdr3_aa: CASKGAEAGANVLTF

clone_size: many
cdr3_length: 15
v_call: TRBV2
j_call: TRBJ2-1
d_call: TRBD2
cdr3_nt: TGTGCCAGCAAGTCGACTAGCGGGGACTACAATGAGCAGTTCTTC
cdr3_aa: CASKSTSGDYNEQFF

clone_size: few
cdr3_length: 15
v_call: TRBV18
j_call: TRBJ1-2
d_call: NA
cdr3_nt: TGTGCCAGCTCACCACTGGCAGGAGCTAACTATGGCTACACCTTC
cdr3_aa: CASSPLAGANYGYTF

clone_size: NA
cdr3_length: 16
v_call: TRBV5-4
j_call: TRBJ2-1
d_call: TRBD1
cdr3_nt: TGTGCCAGCAGCCCATGGGCGGGACAGGGGACCAATGAGCAGTTCTTC
cdr3_aa: CASSPWAGQGTNEQFF

clone_size: few
cdr3_length: 14
v_call: TRBV9
j_call: TRBJ2-3
d_call: NA
cdr3_nt: TGTGCCAGCAGCGGCACAGTCTCCACAGATACGCAGTATTTT
cdr3_aa: CASSGTVSTDTQYF

clone_size: many
cdr3_length: 14
v_call: TRBV4-3
j_call: TRBJ2-3
d_call: TRBD2
cdr3_nt: TGCGCCAGCAGCCAGGCGGGGGACACAGATACGCAGTATTTT
cdr3_aa: CASSQAGDTDTQYF

clone_size: NA
cdr3_length: 14
v_call: TRBV7-9
j_call: TRBJ1-1
d_call: NA
cdr3_nt: TGTGCCAGCAGCTTTCCGGCTCGGGGCACTGAAGATTTCTTT
cdr3_aa: CASSFPARGTEDFF

clone_size: NA
cdr3_length: 16
v_call: TRBV7-6
j_call: TRBJ2-2
d_call: TRBD1
cdr3_nt: TGTGCCAGCAGCTCCGGGACAGTCCGAAACACCGGGGAGCTGTTTTTT
cdr3_aa: CASSSGTVRNTGELFF

clone_size: NA
cdr3_length: 12
v_call: TRBV29-1
j_call: TRBJ1-1
d_call: NA
cdr3_nt: TGCAGCGTTGCTCCAAGTAACACTGAAGCTTTCTTT
cdr3_aa: CSVAPSNTEAFF

clone_size: NA
cdr3_length: 14
v_call: TRBV6-5
j_call: TRBJ2-2
d_call: NA
cdr3_nt: TGTGCCAGCAGTTATGGTGGCAGCGCGGGGGAGCTGTTTTTT
cdr3_aa: CASSYGGSAGELFF

clone_size: few
cdr3_length: 16
v_call: TRBV4-3
j_call: TRBJ1-5
d_call: NA
cdr3_nt: TGCGCCAGCAGCCAAGACGACAGGCAGTTATCTCAGCCCCAGCATTTT
cdr3_aa: CASSQDDRQLSQPQHF

clone_size: few
cdr3_length: 11
v_call: TRBV20-1
j_call: TRBJ1-1
d_call: TRBD1
cdr3_nt: TGCAGTGCTTCCGGGACAGGGGCGGCTTTCTTT
cdr3_aa: CSASGTGAAFF

clone_size: NA
cdr3_length: 13
v_call: TRBV7-3
j_call: TRBJ2-7
d_call: TRBD1
cdr3_nt: TGTGCCAGCAGCCTGGACAGGCCCGACGAGCAGTACTTC
cdr3_aa: CASSLDRPDEQYF

clone_size: NA
cdr3_length: 14
v_call: TRBV6-6
j_call: TRBJ1-1
d_call: TRBD1
cdr3_nt: TGTGCCAGCAGTTATGGGACAGCAAACGAGGAAGCTTTCTTT
cdr3_aa: CASSYGTANEEAFF

clone_size: NA
cdr3_length: 13
v_call: TRBV5-1
j_call: TRBJ1-4
d_call: NA
cdr3_nt: TGCGCCAGCAGTGCGGTTCGTAATGAAAAACTGTTTTTT
cdr3_aa: CASSAVRNEKLFF

clone_size: few
cdr3_length: 14
v_call: TRBV28
j_call: TRBJ2-3
d_call: TRBD2
cdr3_nt: TGTGCCATCGATGAGCGGGGGGGCACAGATACGCAGTATTTT
cdr3_aa: CAIDERGGTDTQYF

clone_size: NA
cdr3_length: 16
v_call: TRBV4-2
j_call: TRBJ2-3
d_call: TRBD2
cdr3_nt: TGTGCCAGCAGCCAAGATGAGCGGGGGGGCACAGATACGCAGTATTTT
cdr3_aa: CASSQDERGGTDTQYF

clone_size: few
cdr3_length: 16
v_call: TRBV6-1
j_call: TRBJ2-2
d_call: NA
cdr3_nt: TGTGCCAGCAATGAAGTGTGGACGGCTAACACCGGGGAGCTGTTTTTT
cdr3_aa: CASNEVWTANTGELFF

clone_size: few
cdr3_length: 14
v_call: TRBV5-1
j_call: TRBJ2-7
d_call: TRBD1
cdr3_nt: TGCGCCAGCAGCTTGGGGGGACAGATTCACGAGCAGTACTTC
cdr3_aa: CASSLGGQIHEQYF

clone_size: NA
cdr3_length: 13
v_call: TRBV7-2
j_call: TRBJ2-4
d_call: NA
cdr3_nt: TGTGCCAGCAGCTTAGGGCAGGCTGGTCGATACTGGTTC
cdr3_aa: CASSLGQAGRYWF

clone_size: few
cdr3_length: 15
v_call: TRBV4-3
j_call: TRBJ1-1
d_call: NA
cdr3_nt: TGCGCCAGCAGCCTAGCTCCCACAGGGAGGACTGAAGCTTTCTTT
cdr3_aa: CASSLAPTGRTEAFF

clone_size: few
cdr3_length: 13
v_call: TRBV7-8
j_call: TRBJ2-3
d_call: NA
cdr3_nt: TGTGCCAGCAGCTCAAGACACGCAGATACGCAGTATTTT
cdr3_aa: CASSSRHADTQYF

clone_size: few
cdr3_length: 14
v_call: TRBV20-1
j_call: TRBJ2-2
d_call: NA
cdr3_nt: TGCAGTGCTAGAGATCCGGGGAACACCGGGGAGCTGTTTTTT
cdr3_aa: CSARDPGNTGELFF

clone_size: few
cdr3_length: 14
v_call: TRBV29-1
j_call: TRBJ1-1
d_call: TRBD1
cdr3_nt: TGCAGCGCGACGGGACAGGGGGCGAACACTGAAGCTTTCTTT
cdr3_aa: CSATGQGANTEAFF

clone_size: many
cdr3_length: 14
v_call: TRBV7-9
j_call: TRBJ1-2
d_call: TRBD1
cdr3_nt: TGTGCCAGCAGCCCGTGGACAGGATCTTATGGCTACACCTTC
cdr3_aa: CASSPWTGSYGYTF

clone_size: NA
cdr3_length: 16
v_call: TRBV29-1
j_call: TRBJ2-2
d_call: NA
cdr3_nt: TGCAGCGTTGAAGATTCCCGGGAAACGAACACCGGGGAGCTGTTTTTT
cdr3_aa: CSVEDSRETNTGELFF

clone_size: few
cdr3_length: 16
v_call: TRBV7-9
j_call: TRBJ1-2
d_call: NA
cdr3_nt: TGTGCCAGCAGCGACATTCAGACACAACCTAACTATGGCTACACCTTC
cdr3_aa: CASSDIQTQPNYGYTF

clone_size: many
cdr3_length: 15
v_call: TRBV5-1
j_call: TRBJ2-2
d_call: NA
cdr3_nt: TGCGCCAGCAGCTTGGCCGGGGCCAACACCGGGGAGCTGTTTTTT
cdr3_aa: CASSLAGANTGELFF

clone_size: few
cdr3_length: 14
v_call: TRBV20-1
j_call: TRBJ2-2
d_call: TRBD2
cdr3_nt: TGCAGTGCTAGAGAAGCGGGGCTGACCGGGGAGCTGTTTTTT
cdr3_aa: CSAREAGLTGELFF

clone_size: NA
cdr3_length: 13
v_call: TRBV28
j_call: TRBJ2-5
d_call: NA
cdr3_nt: TGTGCCAGCAGTAAGACGGCCCAAGAGACCCAGTACTTC
cdr3_aa: CASSKTAQETQYF

clone_size: NA
cdr3_length: 15
v_call: TRBV7-3
j_call: TRBJ2-1
d_call: TRBD2
cdr3_nt: TGTGCCAGCAGCGACTACGGGGGGGCCTACAATGAGCAGTTCTTC
cdr3_aa: CASSDYGGAYNEQFF

clone_size: few
cdr3_length: 12
v_call: TRBV12-3/TRBV12-4
j_call: TRBJ1-5
d_call: NA
cdr3_nt: TGTGCCAGCAGTTTTGGGGGACCGACCCAGCATTTT
cdr3_aa: CASSFGGPTQHF

clone_size: NA
cdr3_length: 14
v_call: TRBV6-2/TRBV6-3
j_call: TRBJ2-7
d_call: NA
cdr3_nt: TGTGCCAGCAGTTACCTCCTGGGGGCCGGGGAGCAGTACTTC
cdr3_aa: CASSYLLGAGEQYF

clone_size: NA
cdr3_length: 17
v_call: TRBV25-1
j_call: TRBJ2-2
d_call: TRBD1
cdr3_nt: TGTGCCAGCAGTGGGGGGCCCGACAGGGGGTCCACCGGGGAGCTGTTTTTT
cdr3_aa: CASSGGPDRGSTGELFF

clone_size: many
cdr3_length: 13
v_call: TRBV5-6
j_call: TRBJ2-3
d_call: NA
cdr3_nt: TGTGCCAGCAGCGCCCTGAGCACAGATACGCAGTATTTT
cdr3_aa: CASSALSTDTQYF

clone_size: NA
cdr3_length: 15
v_call: TRBV7-2
j_call: TRBJ1-1
d_call: NA
cdr3_nt: TGTGCCAGCAGCTTACTTGGGGGCTGGGACACTGAAGCTTTCTTT
cdr3_aa: CASSLLGGWDTEAFF

clone_size: NA
cdr3_length: 16
v_call: TRBV7-2
j_call: TRBJ1-2
d_call: NA
cdr3_nt: TGTGCCAGCAGCTTTTCCCGCGTTGCGGAGCGCTATGGCTACACCTTC
cdr3_aa: CASSFSRVAERYGYTF

clone_size: NA
cdr3_length: 13
v_call: TRBV3-1
j_call: TRBJ2-7
d_call: NA
cdr3_nt: TGTGCCAGCAGCCCAAACAGGGACTACGAGCAGTACTTC
cdr3_aa: CASSPNRDYEQYF

clone_size: many
cdr3_length: 15
v_call: TRBV7-6
j_call: TRBJ1-6
d_call: NA
cdr3_nt: TGTGCCAGCAGCGCCATGATAAGGGACAATTCACCCCTCCACTTT
cdr3_aa: CASSAMIRDNSPLHF

clone_size: NA
cdr3_length: 13
v_call: TRBV6-2/TRBV6-3
j_call: TRBJ1-5
d_call: NA
cdr3_nt: TGTGCCAGCGATTGGGGGGGGAATCAGCCCCAGCATTTT
cdr3_aa: CASDWGGNQPQHF

clone_size: few
cdr3_length: 14
v_call: TRBV7-3
j_call: TRBJ1-6
d_call: NA
cdr3_nt: TGTGCCAGCAGCTTAGCGGGACACAGGCCACCCCTCCACTTT
cdr3_aa: CASSLAGHRPPLHF

clone_size: few
cdr3_length: 15
v_call: TRBV5-1
j_call: TRBJ1-3
d_call: TRBD1
cdr3_nt: TGCGCCAGCAGCCGCGGGACAGGGGATGGAAACACCATATATTTT
cdr3_aa: CASSRGTGDGNTIYF

clone_size: few
cdr3_length: 14
v_call: TRBV7-9
j_call: TRBJ1-1
d_call: NA
cdr3_nt: TGTGCCAGCAGCCCCGTACAGGGAATGACTGAAGCTTTCTTT
cdr3_aa: CASSPVQGMTEAFF

clone_size: many
cdr3_length: 13
v_call: TRBV6-5
j_call: TRBJ2-7
d_call: TRBD1
cdr3_nt: TGTGCCAGCAAGAGACAGGGTTTCTACGAGCAGTACTTC
cdr3_aa: CASKRQGFYEQYF

clone_size: NA
cdr3_length: 14
v_call: TRBV12-5
j_call: TRBJ1-2
d_call: NA
cdr3_nt: TGTGCTAGTGGTGGTGCCGGGCCCCTCTATGGCTACACCTTC
cdr3_aa: CASGGAGPLYGYTF